This T cell receptor beta chain appears in the sequencing data of a study of human T cells and chemical hapten exposure. Time point indicated: patch test 1, 2 weeks after DPC sensitization. The treatment denotes: therapeutic diphenylcyclopropenone sensitization with weekly scalp DPC. Trimming pared 0 bases from V and 7 bases from J, leaving 13 bases between. Germline assignment: CDR1 DFQATT and CDR2 SNEGSKA (reference sequence). This CDR3 has 14 amino acids. This clonotype has a count of ten or more. Via MiXCR, TCRdb re-called the RACE reads, giving one row per CDR3 protein. The sample consists of about 380,000 distinct CDR3 sequences, approximately 4.4% of them appearing once.

Sequencing was performed on whole blood, taken in connection with sensitization to the hapten diphenylcyclopropenone (DPC). This TCR was sampled from a woman aged 50 to 60 with alopecia areata. Some clones in this sample may be carry-over from other donors' samples. This chain uses TRBV20-1 with TRBJ2-1, with D uncertain. The CDR3 loop is CSARDRLARNEQFF. The CDR3 DNA reads as TGCAGTGCTAGAGATAGGCTCGCCCGAAATGAGCAGTTCTTC.